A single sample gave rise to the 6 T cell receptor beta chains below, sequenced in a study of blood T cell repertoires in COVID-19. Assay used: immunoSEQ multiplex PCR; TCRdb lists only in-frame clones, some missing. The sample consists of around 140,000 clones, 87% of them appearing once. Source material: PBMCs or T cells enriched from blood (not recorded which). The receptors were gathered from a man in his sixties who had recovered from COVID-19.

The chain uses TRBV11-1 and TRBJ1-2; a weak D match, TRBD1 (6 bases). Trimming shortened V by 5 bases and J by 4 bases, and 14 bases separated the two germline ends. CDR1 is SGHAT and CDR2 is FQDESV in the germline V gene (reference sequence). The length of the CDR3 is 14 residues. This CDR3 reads CASSPRGGIYGYTF. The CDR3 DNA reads TGTGCCAGCAGCCCACGGGGGGGCATCTATGGCTACACCTTC.

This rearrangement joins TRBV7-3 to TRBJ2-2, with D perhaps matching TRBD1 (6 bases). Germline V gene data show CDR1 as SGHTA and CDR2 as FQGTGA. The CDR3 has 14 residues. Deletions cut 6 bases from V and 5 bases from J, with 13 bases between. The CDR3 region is CASSRNTGTGELFF. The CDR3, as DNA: TGTGCCAGCAGTCGAAATACAGGGACCGGGGAGCTGTTTTTT.

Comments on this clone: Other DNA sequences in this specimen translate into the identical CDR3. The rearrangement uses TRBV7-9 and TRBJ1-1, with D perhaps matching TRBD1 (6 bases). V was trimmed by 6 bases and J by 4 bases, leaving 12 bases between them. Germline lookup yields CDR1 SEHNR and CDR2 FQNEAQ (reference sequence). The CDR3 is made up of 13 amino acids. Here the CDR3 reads CASSLQGGTEAFF. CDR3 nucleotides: TGTGCCAGCAGTCTACAGGGCGGCACTGAAGCTTTCTTT.

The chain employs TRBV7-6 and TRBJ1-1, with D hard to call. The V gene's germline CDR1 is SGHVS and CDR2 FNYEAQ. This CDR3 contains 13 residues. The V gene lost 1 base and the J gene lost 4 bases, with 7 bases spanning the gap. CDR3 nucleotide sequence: TGTGCCAGCAGCTTAGGAGGCGGCACTGAAGCTTTCTTT. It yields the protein CASSLGGGTEAFF. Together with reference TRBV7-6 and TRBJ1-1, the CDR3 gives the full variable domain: GAGVSQSPRYKVTKRGQDVALRCDPISGHVSLYWYRQALGQGPEFLTYFNYEAQQDKSGLPNDRFSAERPEGSISTLTIQRTEQRDSAMYRCASSLGGGTEAFFGQGTRLTVV.

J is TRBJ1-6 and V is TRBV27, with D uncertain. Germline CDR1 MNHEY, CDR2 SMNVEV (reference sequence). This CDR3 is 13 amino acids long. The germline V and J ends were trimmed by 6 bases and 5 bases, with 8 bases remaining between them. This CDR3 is CASSLRNNSPLHF. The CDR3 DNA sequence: TGTGCCAGCAGCCTGCGGAATAATTCACCCCTCCACTTT.

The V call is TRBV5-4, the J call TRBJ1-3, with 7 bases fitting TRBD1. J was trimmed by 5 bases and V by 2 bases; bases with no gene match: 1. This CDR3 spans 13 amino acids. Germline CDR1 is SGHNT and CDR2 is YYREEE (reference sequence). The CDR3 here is CASSLQGRNTIYF. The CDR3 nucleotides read TGTGCCAGCAGCTTACAGGGGCGAAACACCATATATTTT.